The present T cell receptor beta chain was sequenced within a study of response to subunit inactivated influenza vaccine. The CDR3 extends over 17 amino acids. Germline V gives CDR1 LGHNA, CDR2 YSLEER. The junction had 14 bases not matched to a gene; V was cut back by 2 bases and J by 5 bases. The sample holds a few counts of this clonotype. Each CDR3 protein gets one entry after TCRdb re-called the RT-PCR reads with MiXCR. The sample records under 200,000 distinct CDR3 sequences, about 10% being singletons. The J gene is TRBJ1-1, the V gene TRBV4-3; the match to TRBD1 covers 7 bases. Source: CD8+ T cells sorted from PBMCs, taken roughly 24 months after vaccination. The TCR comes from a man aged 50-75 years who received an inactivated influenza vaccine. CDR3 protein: CASSQNRDRELGTEAFF. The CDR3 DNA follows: TGCGCCAGCAGCCAAAATCGAGACAGGGAGCTAGGTACTGAAGCTTTCTTT.